The present T cell receptor (beta chain) was sequenced within a study of radiation and T cells in renal cell carcinoma. Specified time point: baseline pretreatment blood. Sample treatment: 15 Gy SBRT to primary tumor, nephrectomy 4 weeks later. Only in-frame clones appear in the TCRdb table, and some are missing; sequencing was by immunoSEQ multiplex PCR. The table has 50,000 to 75,000 clones, just under 80% seen once. The CDR3 consists of 14 residues. Trimming cost V 5 bases and J 8 bases; bases outside gene matches: 8. Germline assignment: CDR1 SNHLY and CDR2 FYNNEI. The sample was blood, taken from a patient whose treatment included radiotherapy and nephrectomy. This TCR was sampled from a man between 60 and 75 years old with renal cell carcinoma. The J gene is TRBJ1-4, the V gene TRBV2, with 7 nucleotides matching TRBD1. The CDR3 region is CASSRDSQGEKLFF. DNA of the CDR3: TGTGCCAGCAGTAGGGACAGCCAGGGCGAAAAACTGTTTTTT.